Below, 17 T cell receptor beta chains from the same sample are listed, as sequenced in a study of shared clonotypes between healthy human individuals (dated by TCRdb to 2019 to 2021). CD8 naive samples consisted of CD45RO-negative cells that were positively selected for CCR7, yielding a CD45RA+CCR7+ population without TemRA cells. The library was made by the immunoSEQ multiplex PCR assay. As stored in TCRdb, this immuneACCESS dataset retains in-frame rearrangements with V and J assigned. A fraction of the clones does not appear; measured against another copy, unresolved V genes explain less than half of the discrepancy, and the remainder lacks a known reason. This sample has some 630,000 clones in its table, and roughly 96% of those were observed once. 0.11% of the sample is taken by the ten largest. The source material was naive CD8+ T cells sorted from blood. What the cell subset or site label conveys for this sample: CD45RA+CCR7+. The receptors come from a woman in her twenties or thirties in good health.

The gene calls are TRBV27 and TRBJ1-2, with D uncertain. CDR1 is MNHEY and CDR2 is SMNVEV in the germline V gene (reference sequence). This CDR3 is 16 amino acids long. Trimming took off 5 bases at V and 4 bases at J, with 20 bases between the two ends. The chain's CDR3 is CASSPTPPPVGYGYTF. The CDR3 DNA sequence: TGTGCCAGCAGTCCTACACCTCCTCCGGTCGGCTATGGCTACACCTTC.

In DNA, the CDR3 is TGTGCCAGCAGCCCGGACGGAAAAAACATTCAGTACTTC. Translation: CASSPDGKNIQYF. The V gene is TRBV9, the J gene TRBJ2-4; D ambiguous. V was trimmed by 4 bases and J by 4 bases, leaving 9 bases between them. The CDR3 runs to 13 residues. Germline V gene sequence: CDR1 SGDLS, CDR2 YYNGEE.

The chain couples TRBV5-6 to TRBJ2-7, with TRBD1 matching 8 bases. The V and J ends lost 4 bases and 10 bases, in that order; junction bases with no gene match: 10. In germline, CDR1 is SGHDT, CDR2 YYEEEE. The CDR3 has 13 residues. CDR3 in amino acids: CASSLGQGAPQYF. CDR3 bases: TGTGCCAGCAGCCTTGGACAGGGCGCTCCACAGTACTTC.

The chain recombines TRBV29-1 with TRBJ2-1; TRBD1 agrees at 7 bases. CDR1 is SQVTM and CDR2 is ANQGSEA in the germline V gene. Trimming took 7 bases from V and 3 from J; bases not matched to a gene: 6. There are 13 residues in the CDR3. Here the CDR3 reads CSASGQIYNEQFF. CDR3 coding DNA: TGCAGCGCGTCGGGACAGATCTACAATGAGCAGTTCTTC.

Turning to this clone: This specimen includes other DNA sequences encoding the same CDR3. The chain couples TRBV28 to TRBJ2-1, with D perhaps matching TRBD2 (5 bases). Per the germline V gene, CDR1 is MDHEN and CDR2 is SYDVKM. The V gene lost 2 bases and the J gene lost 6 bases, with 11 bases spanning the gap. CDR3 size: 14 residues. The CDR3 loop is CASSLGLAGNEQFF. In DNA form, the CDR3 reads TGTGCCAGCAGTTTAGGGCTAGCTGGCAATGAGCAGTTCTTC.

The chain joins TRBV28 to TRBJ2-7; TRBD2 is a possible D gene (5 bases). Germline loops: CDR1 MDHEN, CDR2 SYDVKM. Trimming took off 4 bases at V and 0 bases at J, with 16 bases between the two ends. The CDR3 consists of 16 residues. CDR3 sequence (DNA): TGTGCCAGCAGTTATCAACGAGGAGGAAGCTCCTACGAGCAGTACTTC. Encoded protein: CASSYQRGGSSYEQYF.

V and J are TRBV13 and TRBJ2-7; 10 nucleotides align to TRBD2. This CDR3 has 18 amino acids. Trimming at V came to 5 bases and at J to 5 bases, leaving 18 bases not matched to a gene. Per germline, CDR1 PRHDT and CDR2 FYEKMQ (reference sequence). In DNA, the CDR3 is TGTGCCAGCAGCCCGTGGACTAGCGGACCCCCCTCGGTGGACGAGCAGTACTTC. Its translation: CASSPWTSGPPSVDEQYF. Variable domain in full (rest from reference TRBV13 and TRBJ2-7): AAGVIQSPRHLIKEKRETATLKCYPIPRHDTVYWYQQGPGQDPQFLISFYEKMQSDKGSIPDRFSAQQFSDYHSELNMSSLELGDSALYFCASSPWTSGPPSVDEQYFGPGTRLTVT.

The chain links TRBV5-6 to TRBJ2-5; 12 bases map to TRBD2. The CDR3 contains 15 residues. The germline CDR1 and CDR2 sequences are SGHDT and YYEEEE. With 4 bases clipped from V and 2 bases from J, the junction kept 3 bases outside the gene matches. As DNA, the CDR3 is TGTGCCAGCAGCGGACTAGCGGGGATTCAAGAGACCCAGTACTTC. Residues: CASSGLAGIQETQYF.

CDR3 sequence reads: CASSLDPSSYEQYF. DNA for the CDR3: TGTGCCAGCAGCTTAGATCCTAGCTCCTACGAGCAGTACTTC. The V gene is TRBV13, the J gene TRBJ2-7; D uncertain. The V gene's germline CDR1 is PRHDT and CDR2 FYEKMQ (reference sequence). The CDR3 contains 14 residues. Trimming took 1 base from V and 0 from J, leaving 7 bases between them.

The genes are TRBV28 and TRBJ2-1; TRBD2 aligns across 9 bases. V was pared by 5 bases and J by 5 bases, with 10 bases of the junction left unmatched. Germline V gene sequence: CDR1 MDHEN, CDR2 SYDVKM. The length of the CDR3 is 16 residues. Written as DNA, the CDR3 is TGTGCCAGCAGTCAAAAACCGGGACTAGCTAACAATGAGCAGTTCTTC. Its translation: CASSQKPGLANNEQFF.

The chain employs TRBV7-9 and TRBJ1-5; maybe TRBD1 (6 bases). Trimming took off 4 bases at V and 5 bases at J, with 9 bases between the two ends. The CDR3 covers 13 residues. Germline V gene sequence: CDR1 SEHNR, CDR2 FQNEAQ (reference sequence). The CDR3 here is CASSSQGYQPQHF. The CDR3 DNA sequence: TGTGCCAGCAGCTCACAGGGATATCAGCCCCAGCATTTT.

The V call is TRBV28, the J call TRBJ2-1; the match to TRBD2 covers 7 bases. The V and J ends lost 5 bases and 8 bases, in that order; junction bases with no gene match: 15. The V gene's germline CDR1 is MDHEN and CDR2 SYDVKM. The CDR3 totals 16 residues. CDR3 amino acids: CASSPPWGEGPYEQFF. CDR3 DNA sequence: TGTGCCAGCAGTCCCCCGTGGGGGGAGGGCCCTTATGAGCAGTTCTTC.

The chain couples TRBV6-5 to TRBJ1-1; D not certain. Germline V gene lookup returns CDR1 MNHEY and CDR2 SVGAGI. Trimming left V 6 bases short and J 3 bases short, with 17 bases between. The CDR3 contains 15 residues. The CDR3 protein is CASSYTIPGDTEAFF. The CDR3 DNA reads as TGTGCCAGCAGCTATACTATCCCCGGGGACACTGAAGCTTTCTTT.

The chain recombines TRBV9 with TRBJ2-1; D is uncertain. This CDR3 has 17 amino acids. Per germline, CDR1 SGDLS and CDR2 YYNGEE. V was cut by 0 bases and J by 4 bases, with 17 bases left in between. The CDR3 protein is CASSVEGGMFLYNEQFF. CDR3 bases: TGTGCCAGCAGCGTAGAGGGTGGGATGTTCCTTTACAATGAGCAGTTCTTC. Based on the CDR3 plus reference TRBV9 and TRBJ2-1, the full variable domain is DSGVTQTPKHLITATGQRVTLRCSPRSGDLSVYWYQQSLDQGLQFLIQYYNGEERAKGNILERFSAQQFPDLHSELNLSSLELGDSALYFCASSVEGGMFLYNEQFFGPGTRLTVL.

This chain joins TRBV7-9 and TRBJ2-7, with 8 bases lining up with TRBD2. Germline loops: CDR1 SEHNR, CDR2 FQNEAQ (reference sequence). V was pared by 5 bases and J by 5 bases, with 11 bases of the junction left unmatched. The CDR3 is 15 amino acids. Written as DNA, the CDR3 is TGTGCCAGCAGCCTAAGGGAGCGGGAGATCCACGAGCAGTACTTC. Translation: CASSLREREIHEQYF.

The chain has TRBV10-3 and TRBJ2-5, with TRBD2 as a possible D gene (6 bases). The germline V gene has CDR1 ENHRY and CDR2 SYGVKD. The ends were cut back, 0 bases at V and 0 bases at J, with 8 bases in the middle. The CDR3 has 15 residues. CDR3: CAISESGGDQETQYF. The DNA for the CDR3 is TGTGCCATCAGTGAGTCCGGGGGAGACCAAGAGACCCAGTACTTC.

The CDR3 is CASSYSNRDSYEQYF. CDR3 nucleotides: TGTGCCAGCAGTTACTCGAACAGGGACTCCTACGAGCAGTACTTC. This sequence joins TRBV6-5 and TRBJ2-7; TRBD1 is a possible D gene (6 bases). V lost 0 bases, J lost 0 bases, and 9 bases lay in between. Germline V gene sequence: CDR1 MNHEY, CDR2 SVGAGI. This CDR3 contains 15 residues.